This T cell receptor (beta chain) was sequenced during a study of T cells in Graves' hyperthyroidism and ophthalmopathy. The source material, RNA transcripts, was used to amplify TCR beta CDR3 regions. The primer set for the first-round RT-PCR of the TCR CDR3 was HTBI. One entry per CDR3 protein, called by TCRdb with MiXCR from the multiplex PCR reads. The sample carries hundreds of thousands of distinct CDR3 sequences, 12% to 15% recorded once. In its sample, this clonotype was seen many times. CDR1 is MDHEN, CDR2 SYDVKM, per germline. The length of the CDR3 is 16 residues. The V and J ends lost 4 bases and 5 bases respectively, with 18 bases between them.

V is TRBV28 and J is TRBJ2-1; a weak D match, TRBD1 (5 bases). Sequencing was done on a sample of blood. The sequence derives from a woman between 55 and 75 years old with Graves' ophthalmopathy. The CDR3 here is CASSSGGADLDNEQFF. CDR3 coding DNA: TGTGCCAGCAGTTCGGGTGGGGCTGATCTAGACAATGAGCAGTTCTTC. Using reference TRBV28 and TRBJ2-1 for the parts outside the CDR3, the full variable domain is DVKVTQSSRYLVKRTGEKVFLECVQDMDHENMFWYRQDPGLGLRLIYFSYDVKMKEKGDIPEGYSVSREKKERFSLILESASTNQTSMYLCASSSGGADLDNEQFFGPGTRLTVL.